These 8 T cell receptor beta chains were all obtained from the same sample, sequenced in a study of T cells in Graves' hyperthyroidism and ophthalmopathy. RNA transcripts provided the source from which TCR beta CDR3 regions were amplified. First-round RT-PCR targeting the TCR CDR3 was performed with the HTBI primer set. Each CDR3 protein is one row after TCRdb ran MiXCR on the multiplex PCR reads. This table holds 650,000 to 700,000 distinct CDR3 sequences, about 18% found once. Sequencing was done on a sample of blood. These receptors all stem from a man aged 50 to 59 with Graves' hyperthyroidism.

The table lists this clonotype with many counts. The genes are TRBV28 and TRBJ1-1; tentative D call: TRBD1 (6 bases). The CDR3 is 16 amino acids. CDR1 MDHEN and CDR2 SYDVKM come from the germline V gene. Trimming removed 1 base at V and 4 bases at J, with 16 bases between. CDR3 DNA sequence: TGTGCCAGCAGTTTATATGGGCGAGGGGGAGTCACTGAAGCTTTCTTT. Residues: CASSLYGRGGVTEAFF.

The chain joins TRBV5-1 to TRBJ1-2; 7 nucleotides align to TRBD1. The germline CDR1 and CDR2 sequences are SGHRS and YFSETQ. The CDR3 spans 12 residues. The V segment lost 0 bases and the J segment 10 bases; nucleotides outside the gene matches: 3. The CDR3 is CASSLGDSNYTF. In DNA, the CDR3 is TGCGCCAGCAGCTTGGGGGACAGTAACTACACCTTC.

This clonotype came up many times. The chain recombines TRBV28 with TRBJ1-2; 7 bases are shared with TRBD1. V dropped 4 bases and J dropped 2; count of bases not matched to a gene: 7. Germline-derived CDR1 and CDR2 are MDHEN and SYDVKM. The CDR3 contains 15 residues. The chain's CDR3 is CASSSRGRGNYGYTF. The CDR3 DNA reads TGTGCCAGCAGTTCCAGGGGGAGAGGAAACTATGGCTACACCTTC.

This chain joins TRBV9 and TRBJ2-2; 7 positions agree with TRBD1. This CDR3 contains 17 residues. J lost 1 base, V lost 0 bases, and 6 bases had no gene match. The germline V gene has CDR1 SGDLS and CDR2 YYNGEE. Here the CDR3 reads CASSVATGALNTGELFF. For the CDR3, the DNA is TGTGCCAGCAGCGTAGCCACAGGGGCACTGAACACCGGGGAGCTGTTTTTT.

This clonotype was observed a handful of times. The chain carries TRBV9 and TRBJ2-3; no reliable D call. V lost 0 bases to trimming and J lost 6 bases, with 8 bases between them. Germline V gene lookup returns CDR1 SGDLS and CDR2 YYNGEE. CDR3 size: 13 residues. CDR3 sequence reads: CASSVARRDTQYF. The CDR3, as DNA: TGTGCCAGCAGCGTAGCCCGGCGTGATACGCAGTATTTT. The full variable domain, completed using reference TRBV9 and TRBJ2-3, is DSGVTQTPKHLITATGQRVTLRCSPRSGDLSVYWYQQSLDQGLQFLIQYYNGEERAKGNILERFSAQQFPDLHSELNLSSLELGDSALYFCASSVARRDTQYFGPGTRLTVL.

There are many counts of this clonotype. The rearrangement uses TRBV20-1 and TRBJ2-2; D possibly corresponds to TRBD2 (5 bases). Trimming removed 7 bases from V and 1 base from J, with 13 bases in between. The CDR3 is 14 residues long. CDR1 is DFQATT and CDR2 is SNEGSKA in the germline V gene (reference sequence). CDR3: CSVPRGGNTGELFF. CDR3 coding DNA: TGCAGTGTTCCCAGAGGAGGGAACACCGGGGAGCTGTTTTTT.

As for this clonotype: Its ends do not fully match the called genes, so a read error is possible. CDR3 in amino acids: CASSLWLAGLSGKHYF. CDR3 DNA: TGCGCCAGCAGCTTGTGGCTAGCGGGACTCTCCGGCAAGCACTACTTC. J is TRBJ2-7 and V is TRBV5-1; 9 bases align to TRBD2. CDR1 is SGHRS, CDR2 YFSETQ, per germline. The CDR3 totals 16 residues.

This clonotype was seen at least ten times. The V and J genes are TRBV6-2 or TRBV6-3 and TRBJ2-7; D uncertain. Per the germline V gene, CDR1 is MNHEY and CDR2 is SVGEGT. The CDR3 length is 11 residues. Deletions cut 6 bases from V and 3 bases from J, with 6 bases between. CDR3 region: CASRKLYEQYF. For the CDR3, the DNA is TGTGCCAGCAGAAAACTCTACGAGCAGTACTTC.